The 6 T cell receptor beta chains below were found in one sample sequenced in a study of T-cell reconstitution after alpha-beta-depleted transplantation in children. Unique molecular identifiers were built into the TCRbeta library. TCRdb recomputed calls from the PCR reads with MiXCR, one row per CDR3 protein. Altogether about 640,000 distinct CDR3 sequences are present, around 17% being singletons, with the ten largest covering 0.9% to 1.2%. Sequenced here: PBMCs from the stem cell graft donor, sampled from the stem cell graft. The receptors derive from a human donor who donated a stem cell graft to a child with acute myeloid leukemia.

Remarks on this clonotype: This sequence may be a read error, since a much larger clone differs from it by one base. This chain connects TRBV5-5 to TRBJ2-3; possibly TRBD2 for D (5 bases). Germline values: CDR1 SGHKS, CDR2 YYEKEE (reference sequence). With 4 bases removed from V and 2 bases from J, the gap between germline ends came to 8 bases. The CDR3 covers 13 residues. The CDR3 here is CASSTAVTDTQYF. The CDR3 DNA reads TGTGCCAGCAGCACAGCGGTCACAGATACGCAGTATTTT.

This clonotype occurred many times. The rearrangement joins TRBV6-4 to TRBJ2-3; the D is unclear. This CDR3 has 14 amino acids. The V gene lost 2 bases and the J gene lost 0 bases, with 6 bases spanning the gap. Germline V lookup: CDR1 MRHNA, CDR2 SNTAGT. The CDR3 DNA reads TGTGCCAGCAGTGACAGAGCTAGCACAGATACGCAGTATTTT. Translation gives CASSDRASTDTQYF.

Many counts were recorded for this clonotype. The chain uses TRBV20-1 and TRBJ2-3, with D possibly TRBD2 on 5 matching bases. Trimming stripped 6 bases from V and 4 bases from J, with 20 bases between. Germline V gene lookup returns CDR1 DFQATT and CDR2 SNEGSKA (reference sequence). The CDR3 has 15 amino acids. The chain's CDR3 is CSASGVAPFSDTQYF. Here the CDR3 DNA reads TGCAGTGCCTCCGGGGTAGCGCCCTTCTCAGATACGCAGTATTTT.

This clonotype was detected many times. The chain is built from TRBV9 and TRBJ2-7; 11 positions agree with TRBD2. The CDR3 contains 16 residues. Germline V CDR1 and CDR2: SGDLS, YYNGEE. V gave up 0 bases and J gave up 0 bases; unmatched junction bases: 2. CDR3 amino acids: CASSVGLAGFSYEQYF. The DNA for the CDR3 is TGTGCCAGCAGCGTAGGACTAGCGGGGTTCTCCTACGAGCAGTACTTC.

The chain employs TRBV6-2 or TRBV6-3 and TRBJ2-2; TRBD1 matches 7 bases. The CDR3 length is 15 residues. CDR1 MNHEY and CDR2 SVGEGT come from the germline V gene. The trim removed 2 bases at V and 3 bases at J, leaving 3 bases unmatched. The CDR3 here is CASSYRDSYTGELFF. CDR3 bases: TGTGCCAGCAGTTACCGGGACAGCTACACCGGGGAGCTGTTTTTT.

The V gene is TRBV7-2, the J gene TRBJ2-7; D not certain. Trimming removed 0 bases from V and 5 bases from J, with 11 bases in between. The V gene's germline CDR1 is SGHTA and CDR2 FQGNSA. The CDR3 contains 14 residues. This chain's CDR3 is CASSLAFSNHEQYF. CDR3 bases: TGTGCCAGCAGCTTAGCGTTTAGCAATCACGAGCAGTACTTC.